These T cell receptor beta chains were read from a single sample in a study of T cells in Graves' hyperthyroidism and ophthalmopathy. One entry per CDR3 protein results from TCRdb running MiXCR on the multiplex PCR reads. The table has about 640,000 distinct CDR3 sequences, 20% to 25% seen once. Sequencing used blood. These receptors were collected from a man aged 25 to 40 with Graves' ophthalmopathy. The CDR3 runs from the conserved cysteine through the conserved F or W. D genes are given only for firm matches. For some rows the clone size is stated as once, few or many, or as a class when expanded; others skip it.

abundance,d_gene,v_gene,j_gene,len,CDR3nt,CDR3aa
many,NA,TRBV2,TRBJ2-1,14,TGTGCCAGCAAAAGGGCGAACTCCTACAATGAGCAGTTCTTC,CASKRANSYNEQFF
NA,NA,TRBV13,TRBJ2-1,13,TGTGCCAGCAGCTTAATGGCAGTACATGAGCAGTTCTTC,CASSLMAVHEQFF
NA,TRBD2,TRBV7-6,TRBJ2-1,15,TGTGCCAGCAGCTTAGGCGGGAGTTTCTACAATGAGCAGTTCTTC,CASSLGGSFYNEQFF
few,NA,TRBV15,TRBJ2-3,15,TGTGCCACCAGCCGGGGTGGGGGGGCTATAGATACGCAGTATTTT,CATSRGGGAIDTQYF
once,NA,TRBV29-1,TRBJ2-2,13,TGCAGCGTTGACACCACGAACACCGGGGAGCTGTTTTTT,CSVDTTNTGELFF
NA,NA,TRBV4-1,TRBJ2-3,16,TGCGCCAGCAGCCAGTCCGGGGCCACCACCACAGATACGCAGTATTTT,CASSQSGATTTDTQYF
few,NA,TRBV4-2,TRBJ1-3,17,TGTGCCAGCAGCCAAGATCCGGCGCCCGCCTCTGGAAACACCATATATTTT,CASSQDPAPASGNTIYF
NA,NA,TRBV29-1,TRBJ2-1,12,TGCAGCTCCGAGACGGCCTACAATGAGCAGTTCTTC,CSSETAYNEQFF
few,TRBD1,TRBV7-9,TRBJ2-7,16,TGTGCCAGCAGCCAAACGACAGGGGGTAGGCCCTACGAGCAGTACTTC,CASSQTTGGRPYEQYF
NA,NA,TRBV5-5,TRBJ2-2,16,TGTGCCAGCAACTGGGGATCGGGGGTGAGCACCGGGGAGCTGTTTTTT,CASNWGSGVSTGELFF
few,NA,TRBV13,TRBJ2-3,14,TGTGCCAGCAGCAAACCGGGACTGCATAATACGCAGTATTTT,CASSKPGLHNTQYF
NA,TRBD2,TRBV29-1,TRBJ2-1,14,TGCAGCGTTGAAGAGCGGGAGAGGTACAATGAGCAGTTCTTC,CSVEERERYNEQFF
NA,NA,TRBV9,TRBJ2-1,16,TGTGCCAGCAGCGTAGGCGGGACCTCCATGGGGAATGAGCAGTTCTTC,CASSVGGTSMGNEQFF
NA,TRBD2,TRBV5-1,TRBJ2-1,11,TGCGCCAGCAGCCGAGCGGGAGGGCAGTTCTTC,CASSRAGGQFF
many,NA,TRBV2,TRBJ2-5,14,TGTGCCTGGGGGGACACCTGGTACCAAGAGACCCAGTACTTC,CAWGDTWYQETQYF
NA,NA,TRBV24-1,TRBJ1-2,15,TGTGCCACCAGTGATTCTTCAGGGGCTAACTATGGCTACACCTTC,CATSDSSGANYGYTF
NA,NA,TRBV2,TRBJ2-4,14,TGTGCCAGCAGCCGAGGGACTTCCAAAAACATTCAGTACTTC,CASSRGTSKNIQYF
few,TRBD2,TRBV6-1,TRBJ2-5,21,TGTGCCAGCAGTGAATTCTCGGGACAGTTTTTGACTAGCGGGAGAAGGGAGACCCAGTACTTC,CASSEFSGQFLTSGRRETQYF
NA,NA,TRBV20-1,TRBJ1-1,14,TGCAGTGCCTTTCGTGAGGGCCGGAACACTGAAGCTTTCTTT,CSAFREGRNTEAFF
few,TRBD1,TRBV6-1,TRBJ1-4,13,TGTGCCAGCAGCGGGAACAGGGGTGAAAAACTGTTTTTT,CASSGNRGEKLFF
few,NA,TRBV20-1,TRBJ2-7,12,TGCAGTGCTTACTCCCGGTTCCCCGAGCAGTACTTC,CSAYSRFPEQYF
NA,NA,TRBV20-1,TRBJ2-7,16,TGCAGTGCCCTGCAGGGGTGGGACTGGGTGGGCGCCGAGCAGTACTTC,CSALQGWDWVGAEQYF
NA,NA,TRBV7-9,TRBJ2-5,14,TGTGCCAGCAGCTTAGAACTAGCTAGGGAGACCCAGTACTTC,CASSLELARETQYF
NA,NA,TRBV29-1,TRBJ1-3,12,TGCAGCGTTGAAAGGGGTGGAAACACCATATATTTT,CSVERGGNTIYF
NA,TRBD2,TRBV20-1,TRBJ2-5,19,TGCAGTGCTAGAGGTCCGGGACTAGCGGGACGAGGAGGGCAAGAGACCCAGTACTTC,CSARGPGLAGRGGQETQYF
many,NA,TRBV24-1,TRBJ1-1,17,TGTGCCACCAGTGATTCCCGGAGGGGTACCTTGAACACTGAAGCTTTCTTT,CATSDSRRGTLNTEAFF
many,TRBD2,TRBV7-2,TRBJ2-1,15,TGTGCCAGCAGCTCGCGTCTAGCGGCCTACAATGAGCAGTTCTTC,CASSSRLAAYNEQFF
NA,NA,TRBV5-8,TRBJ1-1,14,TGTGCCAGCAGCTTGCTACGGGGGACCACTGAAGCTTTCTTT,CASSLLRGTTEAFF
many,TRBD1,TRBV6-5,TRBJ1-2,15,TGTGCCAGCAGTTACCAACAGGGGACTAACTATGGCTACACCTTC,CASSYQQGTNYGYTF
NA,NA,TRBV30,TRBJ1-2,16,TGTGCCTGGGGGGGGGGGTCGGCAGCCACTAACTATGGCTACACCTTC,CAWGGGSAATNYGYTF
NA,NA,TRBV2,TRBJ2-7,12,TGTGCCAGCTCTTACGTAACCTACGAGCAGTACTTC,CASSYVTYEQYF
NA,TRBD1,TRBV5-4,TRBJ2-7,15,TGTGCCAGCAGCTTGCTTGGGACAGGGTTATACGAGCAGTACTTC,CASSLLGTGLYEQYF
NA,NA,TRBV10-3,TRBJ2-1,16,TGTGCCATCAGTGAAGGGGGCGAGCGGGGCAACAATGAGCAGTTCTTC,CAISEGGERGNNEQFF
NA,TRBD2,TRBV7-9,TRBJ2-3,15,TGTGCCAGCAGCTTAGCGACTAGCGGCACAGATACGCAGTATTTT,CASSLATSGTDTQYF
NA,NA,TRBV6-2/TRBV6-3,TRBJ1-1,14,TGTGCCAGCAGCCTTCCCTGGAAGAACACTGAAGCTTTCTTT,CASSLPWKNTEAFF
NA,TRBD2,TRBV7-3,TRBJ2-1,14,TGTGCCAGCAGCTTCGGGGGGAGTCAGAATGAGCAGTTCTTC,CASSFGGSQNEQFF
few,NA,TRBV19,TRBJ1-2,14,TGTGCCAGTAGACCTCGGACGGCTAACTATGGCTACACCTTC,CASRPRTANYGYTF
many,NA,TRBV6-1,TRBJ1-1,14,TGTGCCAGCAGTGAAAGAGGGGTGAACACTGAAGCTTTCTTT,CASSERGVNTEAFF
NA,NA,TRBV3-1,TRBJ2-2,12,TGTGCCAGCAGCTCAATTAGCGGGGAGCTGTTTTTT,CASSSISGELFF
few,NA,TRBV27,TRBJ1-1,15,TGTGCCAGCAGTTTGTATACCGGGACGAACACTGAAGCTTTCTTT,CASSLYTGTNTEAFF
many,NA,TRBV30,TRBJ1-1,13,TGTGCCTGGAGTAAGAGGGGCCGAACTGAAGCTTTCTTT,CAWSKRGRTEAFF
many,TRBD2,TRBV11-2,TRBJ2-2,18,TGTGCCAGCAGCTTATTACCTAGCGGGAGTAGGTTGACCGGGGAGCTGTTTTTT,CASSLLPSGSRLTGELFF
few,NA,TRBV30,TRBJ1-1,13,TGTGCCTGGAATGAGGGGTGGAACACTGAAGCTTTCTTT,CAWNEGWNTEAFF
NA,NA,TRBV9,TRBJ2-7,15,TGTGCCAGCAGCGTGGGGGGCGGGGCGACCTACGAGCAGTACTTC,CASSVGGGATYEQYF
few,TRBD1,TRBV18,TRBJ1-1,14,TGTGCCAGCTCACTAACAATCTCGGACAGGGGAGATTTCTTT,CASSLTISDRGDFF
once,TRBD1,TRBV7-9,TRBJ1-1,18,TGTGCCAGCAGCTTAGACGGTTGGACAGGGCGAGGAGGGACTGAAGCTTTCTTT,CASSLDGWTGRGGTEAFF
many,TRBD2,TRBV11-2,TRBJ2-3,15,TGTGCCAGCAGCGACGGGACTACCCCCACAGATACGCAGTATTTT,CASSDGTTPTDTQYF
NA,TRBD1,TRBV20-1,TRBJ1-5,18,TGCAGTGCTAGAGATCCTCGGGGGGCTGACAGGGTGGTTCAGCCCCAGCATTTT,CSARDPRGADRVVQPQHF
many,TRBD1,TRBV5-1,TRBJ2-3,15,TGCGCCAGCAGCTGGGGGACAGCCAGCACAGATACGCAGTATTTT,CASSWGTASTDTQYF
few,TRBD2,TRBV30,TRBJ2-6,18,TGTGCCTGGAGTTGGGGGGGGTCCCCCTGGTCCGGGGCCAACGTCCTGACTTTC,CAWSWGGSPWSGANVLTF
NA,TRBD2,TRBV10-3,TRBJ2-2,16,TGTGCCATCAGTTACGGACTAGCGGGAGACCCCGGGGAGCTGTTTTTT,CAISYGLAGDPGELFF
few,TRBD2,TRBV20-1,TRBJ2-5,13,TGCAGTGCTAGAGAGGGGCGTTGGGAGGGCTGGCACTTC,CSAREGRWEGWHF
NA,NA,TRBV27,TRBJ2-1,14,TGTGCCAGCAGTTCTGGGAGCTCCTACGATGAGCAGTTCTTC,CASSSGSSYDEQFF